This TCR beta chain was obtained from a study of T-cell reconstitution after alpha-beta-depleted transplantation in children. For TCRbeta, the library was prepared with unique molecular identifiers. TCRdb re-derived calls from the PCR reads in MiXCR, one entry per CDR3 protein. The table has 450,000 to 550,000 distinct CDR3 sequences, approximately 10% seen once. V lost 3 bases, J lost 6 bases, and 12 bases lay in between. The CDR3 totals 14 residues. Germline V lookup: CDR1 LGHNA, CDR2 YSLEER. This chain joins TRBV4-3 and TRBJ2-4; D tentatively reads TRBD1 or TRBD2 (5 bases each). The receptor comes from a female patient between 2 and 10 years old who had a stem cell transplant for aplastic anemia, so the T cells may come from the graft donor. The sequencing used PBMCs, mostly from graft donor cells, collected 180 days after TCRalphabeta/CD19-depleted stem cell transplant. CDR3 sequence: CASSHGGVGNIQYF. In DNA, the CDR3 is TGCGCCAGCAGCCATGGGGGAGTCGGAAACATTCAGTACTTC.